The sequence of this TCR beta chain was determined in a study of beta chain features in type 1 diabetes (dated by TCRdb to 2016 to 2019). Looking at the study overall: Patients and healthy donors did not differ in mean age, gender distribution, total cell number or subset yield. Across all samples, roughly 110,000,000 sorted cells were examined, and cell number per subset correlated strongly with RNA yield. Regulatory and stem cell-like memory subsets were obtained from only 8 patients and about 8 healthy donors, while naive and central memory subsets were obtained from all 30 or so donors. In the study, TCRB repertoires of sorted circulating CD4+ T cell subsets from recently diagnosed type 1 diabetes patients were compared with those of matched healthy donors. Results and caveats for the whole study, not just this receptor: Naive, central memory and regulatory TCRB repertoires appeared to be more similar among patients than among healthy donors. Because cDNA was sequenced instead of genomic DNA, highly expressing activated cells could be over-represented, though the groups showed no difference in activation or CD3 levels. Shorter templates might have been favored by PCR, but patient and control samples were amplified and corrected together, so both groups would have been affected equally by any skew. Type 1 diabetes patients showed a moderate but significant shortening of TCRB CDR3 length in all four CD4+ subsets. HLA sub-analyses involved small numbers of individuals, so any influence of HLA type on TCRB rearrangement remained unresolved. At VDJ recombination sites, patients with type 1 diabetes made fewer insertions and deleted more nucleotides, a pattern implying thymic rearrangement abnormalities.

From the germline V gene, CDR1 is MDHEN and CDR2 is SYDVKM. Counted from cysteine to phenylalanine, this CDR3 has 12 amino acids. Only the CDR3 part of the read is kept: 36 bases, read in frame from the first base. V is reduced by 7 bases and J by 6 bases, leaving a spacing of 13 bases between them. From each donor, a single peripheral blood sample of about 110 mL on average was drawn into heparinised tubes. Using a panel that included CD45RO, CCR7, CD25, CD127, CD95 and CD27, naive, central memory, regulatory and stem cell-like memory CD4+ T cells were sorted on a BD FACSAria II. All sorted populations exceeded 95% purity. Right away, PBMCs were isolated by Lymphoprep density gradient centrifugation and were stained directly, with no culture step. So that batch effects would be minimized, each experiment stained and sorted samples in pairs, pairing one healthy donor with one patient. In its sample, this clone was seen a few times. Its antigen is unknown. No base quality values were provided; no much bigger clone lies one nucleotide off.

The entire isolated RNA was reverse transcribed using the High Capacity cDNA Reverse Transcription Kit, and thus expressed TCRB transcripts were sequenced. Deep immunoSEQ sequencing was performed on naive, central memory and regulatory T cell samples, with an average of around 3.5 million total reads per sample. After sorted cells were lysed in RLT buffer, RNA was extracted with DNase-treated RNeasy Micro or Mini kits, with the choice depending on cell number. Each cell subset was processed on its own to prevent cross-contamination, while patient and healthy donor samples were processed together. The immunoSEQ multiplex PCR was used to amplify TCRB sequences from cDNA, generating 87-bp fragments that spanned the CDR3 region. The amplicons were sequenced using the Illumina HiSeq platform. Concerning the study's data processing: Synthetic template baselines were used to correct PCR bias computationally, reads within Hamming distance 2 were collapsed, and singletons that could not be merged were discarded. By aligning reads against IMGT, V, D and J genes, CDR3 length, and insertions or deletions at six rearrangement sites were assigned. Clonotype counts were normalized to sorted cell number within each subset before computing true diversity and Gini coefficients with the tcR R package. The overlap coefficient, calculated on TCRB nucleotide sequences, was used to measure repertoire sharing. The table was pulled from immuneACCESS by TCRdb, which kept in-frame rearrangements only. Such tables lose some clones; where checked, under half of the loss comes from unresolved V genes, and the rest has no known cause. V, J and clone size are taken as reported in that table, and D and trimming were inferred from the DNA itself. This sample has over 300,000 clones in its table, and 8% of those were observed once. The ten top clones hold around 0.44% of the sample.

In this chain, TRBV28 is recombined with TRBJ2-7; possibly the D gene is TRBD2, per 6 matching bases. This clonotype was obtained from a woman aged 18-35 years in good health. Input material: central memory CD4+ T cells from blood. The bases are TGTGCCAGCAACGGGGGTTTCGGCGAGCAGTACTTC. Its protein product is CASNGGFGEQYF.